The 26 T cell receptor beta chains below all came from one sample that was sequenced in a study of PD-L1 blockade in urothelial cancer. Time point meaning: pretreatment peripheral blood. Sequencing was performed with immunoSEQ multiplex PCR; in TCRdb, only in-frame clones are kept and a portion is missing. Here the sample spans around 57,000 clones, 81% being singletons. Specimen: PBMCs, collected around atezolizumab (anti-PD-L1) treatment. Receptors originate from a man between 65 and 80 years old with urothelial cancer.

This chain uses TRBV7-2 with TRBJ1-5; maybe TRBD1 (6 bases). CDR3 length: 14 amino acids. V was trimmed by 5 bases and J by 0 bases, leaving 8 bases between them. The germline V gene encodes CDR1 SGHTA and CDR2 FQGNSA. The CDR3 nucleotides read TGTGCCAGCAGCCCAGGGGATAGCAATCAGCCCCAGCATTTT. Translation: CASSPGDSNQPQHF. Together with reference TRBV7-2 and TRBJ1-5, the CDR3 gives the full variable domain: GAGVSQSPSNKVTEKGKDVELRCDPISGHTALYWYRQSLGQGLEFLIYFQGNSAPDKSGLPSDRFSAERTGGSVSTLTIQRTQQEDSAVYLCASSPGDSNQPQHFGDGTRLSIL.

Of note for this clone: One junction end does not reproduce the germline sequence, and a read error may be involved. The chain recombines TRBV4-1 with TRBJ1-1; a possible D gene is TRBD1 (5 bases). This CDR3 comprises 13 residues. Per the germline V gene, CDR1 is MGHRA and CDR2 is YSYEKL. This chain's CDR3 is CASSQGTFPEAFF. In DNA form, the CDR3 reads TGCGCCAGCAGCCAAGGGACATTCCCTGAGGCTTTCTTT.

This chain links TRBV6-4 with TRBJ2-2; 11 bases agree with TRBD1. Germline trimming cut 2 bases from V and 3 bases from J; bases unmatched to any gene: 2. CDR3 length: 16 residues. In germline, CDR1 is MRHNA, CDR2 SNTAGT. Written as DNA, the CDR3 is TGTGCCAGCAGTGACACGGGACAGGGGGACACCGGGGAGCTGTTTTTT. This codes for CASSDTGQGDTGELFF.

This chain links TRBV5-1 with TRBJ2-5; TRBD1 is a possible D gene (5 bases). This CDR3 contains 15 residues. Germline CDR1 reads SGHRS; CDR2 reads YFSETQ. Trimming cost V 0 bases and J 5 bases, with 14 bases left between them. This CDR3 is CASSLEGVKGETQYF. The CDR3, as DNA: TGCGCCAGCAGCTTGGAAGGGGTAAAGGGGGAGACCCAGTACTTC.

About this clone: The junction and the germline gene differ at one end; a read error may be behind it. This rearrangement joins TRBV4-1 to TRBJ2-2; TRBD2 might be the D (6 bases). Germline V gives CDR1 MGHRA, CDR2 YSYEKL. This CDR3 is built from 16 residues. CDR3 sequence reads: CASSQVSLAKTGELFF. CDR3 sequence (DNA): TGCGCCAGCAGCCAAGTATCTCTAGCGAAAACCGGGGAGCTGTTTTTT.

The chain joins TRBV5-1 to TRBJ2-4; D is perhaps TRBD2 (5 bases). Trimming left V 3 bases short and J 6 bases short, with 10 bases between. Per the germline V gene, CDR1 is SGHRS and CDR2 is YFSETQ. CDR3 length: 13 residues. This CDR3 is CASSSGSTNIQYF. CDR3 sequence (DNA): TGCGCCAGCAGCTCGGGGTCGACAAACATTCAGTACTTC.

The chain links TRBV6-6 to TRBJ1-4; weak D call: TRBD1 (6 bases). Germline CDR1 and CDR2: MNHNY and SVGAGI (reference sequence). The ends were cut back, 6 bases at V and 2 bases at J, with 10 bases in the middle. The CDR3 consists of 14 residues. CDR3 residues: CASRFRGTNEKLFF. The CDR3 region has the DNA TGTGCCAGCAGATTTAGGGGGACTAATGAAAAACTGTTTTTT.

The rearrangement joins TRBV28 to TRBJ2-7, with D possibly TRBD1 on 5 matching bases. The CDR3 consists of 13 residues. Trimming removed 5 bases from V and 10 bases from J, with 18 bases in between. Germline lookup yields CDR1 MDHEN and CDR2 SYDVKM. The CDR3 loop reads CASSPRRTGKQYF. In DNA form, the CDR3 reads TGTGCCAGCAGTCCCCGTCGCACAGGCAAACAGTACTTC.

The V gene is TRBV5-6, the J gene TRBJ2-7; 13 bases fit TRBD2. The germline V gene encodes CDR1 SGHDT and CDR2 YYEEEE. Trimming removed 3 bases from V and 5 bases from J; junction bases left unmatched: 8. CDR3 length: 16 amino acids. The CDR3 bases are TGTGCCAGCAGCTCTATCAGGACTAGCGGGAGAGACGAGCAGTACTTC. It yields the protein CASSSIRTSGRDEQYF.

This clone showed up just a few times. The chain combines TRBV19 with TRBJ2-1; TRBD2 matches 8 bases. Germline CDR1 reads LNHDA; CDR2 reads SQIVND (reference sequence). This CDR3 spans 15 amino acids. V was clipped by 5 bases and J by 5 bases; unmatched bases: 8. CDR3 nucleotides: TGTGCCAGTAGTCTTGGAGCGGGGGCCCACAATGAGCAGTTCTTC. It codes for CASSLGAGAHNEQFF.

In its sample, this clone was seen once. The CDR3 sequence is CASSWQGAGELFF. CDR3 DNA: TGCGCCAGCAGCTGGCAGGGGGCCGGGGAGCTGTTTTTT. The J gene is TRBJ2-2, the V gene TRBV5-1; 7 bases agree with TRBD1. With 3 bases clipped from V and 6 bases from J, the junction kept 2 bases outside the gene matches. Germline loops: CDR1 SGHRS, CDR2 YFSETQ. This CDR3 spans 13 amino acids.

This clone has more than one count but fewer than ten. This specimen includes other DNA sequences encoding the same CDR3. This chain uses TRBV18 with TRBJ2-1; the match to TRBD2 covers 8 bases. This CDR3 is built from 16 residues. The germline gives CDR1 KGHSH, CDR2 LQKENI. Trimming removed 3 bases from V and 4 bases from J; junction bases left unmatched: 8. CDR3 bases: TGTGCCAGCTCACCCAGTGCGGGAGGTGGTTACAATGAGCAGTTCTTC. This translates into CASSPSAGGGYNEQFF.

The chain uses TRBV5-6 and TRBJ2-1; 7 nucleotides align to TRBD2. The CDR3 runs to 14 residues. Germline CDR1 SGHDT, CDR2 YYEEEE. Unmatched junction bases numbered 5, after V lost 4 bases and J lost 4 bases. CDR3 nucleotides: TGTGCCAGCAGCCGGACTAGTGGGTACAATGAGCAGTTCTTC. Translating it yields CASSRTSGYNEQFF.

The chain uses TRBV2 and TRBJ1-3; tentatively, D is TRBD1 (5 bases). This CDR3 spans 17 amino acids. The germline V and J ends were trimmed by 7 bases and 4 bases, with 23 bases remaining between them. CDR1 is SNHLY and CDR2 is FYNNEI in the germline V gene. In nucleotides, the CDR3 is TGTGCCAGCAAGCCGCTGGGACTGAGCTTTGACGGAAACACCATATATTTT. This sequence encodes CASKPLGLSFDGNTIYF.

The V call is TRBV7-8, the J call TRBJ1-2, with unresolved D. The V and J ends lost 1 base and 0 bases respectively, with 12 bases between them. The germline V gene encodes CDR1 SGHVS and CDR2 FQNEAQ. This CDR3 spans 16 amino acids. CDR3 region: CASSLDGLNSNYGYTF. DNA for the CDR3: TGTGCCAGCAGCTTAGATGGGCTCAATTCTAACTATGGCTACACCTTC.

This clone was detected only once. The gene calls are TRBV4-3 and TRBJ2-3; possible D gene TRBD2, 7 bases. Looked up from germline, CDR1 is LGHNA and CDR2 is YSLEER. CDR3 length equals 13 residues. The germline V and J ends were trimmed by 4 bases and 6 bases, with 11 bases remaining between them. CDR3 bases: TGCGCCAGCAGCCCCAAGGGGGGGGATACGCAGTATTTT. It codes for CASSPKGGDTQYF.

The chain is built from TRBV9 and TRBJ2-5; possible D gene TRBD2, 6 bases. The CDR3 covers 16 residues. V lost 2 bases and J 5 bases, leaving 19 bases between the germline ends. CDR1 is SGDLS and CDR2 is YYNGEE in the germline V gene. The CDR3 spells CASSVGGGAFGETQYF. The CDR3 bases are TGTGCCAGCAGCGTGGGAGGAGGGGCATTCGGGGAGACCCAGTACTTC.

The V gene is TRBV2, the J gene TRBJ1-5; D is undetermined. The CDR3 covers 14 residues. The V end lost 2 bases, the J end lost 1 base, and 6 bases lay between the germline ends. Germline CDR1 reads SNHLY; CDR2 reads FYNNEI. The CDR3 here is CASSESRSNQPQHF. As DNA, the CDR3 is TGTGCCAGCAGTGAATCCAGAAGCAATCAGCCCCAGCATTTT.

V usage is TRBV28 and J usage is TRBJ2-3, with 12 bases matching TRBD2. V gave up 5 bases and J gave up 1 base; unmatched junction bases: 4. CDR3 length: 16 amino acids. The germline V gene has CDR1 MDHEN and CDR2 SYDVKM. The CDR3 is CASSLTSGSGTDTQYF. The CDR3 nucleotides are TGTGCCAGCAGTCTGACTAGCGGGAGCGGCACAGATACGCAGTATTTT.

This clone appeared a few times. This chain uses TRBV30 with TRBJ2-5; TRBD1 might be the D (5 bases). The CDR3 loop spans 11 amino acids. Germline CDR1 reads GTSNPN; CDR2 reads SVGIG (reference sequence). The V gene lost 6 bases and the J gene lost 2 bases, with 7 bases spanning the gap. CDR3 region: CACRTQETQYF. DNA of the CDR3: TGTGCCTGCAGGACACAAGAGACCCAGTACTTC.

This sequence joins TRBV10-3 and TRBJ2-6; TRBD2 aligns across 11 bases. After removal of 6 bases from V and 0 bases from J, the junction contained 4 bases not matched to a gene. This CDR3 is 17 amino acids long. Looked up from germline, CDR1 is ENHRY and CDR2 is SYGVKD. The CDR3, as DNA: TGTGCCATCAGCACTAGCGGGGGAATCTCTGGGGCCAACGTCCTGACTTTC. Protein sequence: CAISTSGGISGANVLTF.

V is TRBV18 and J is TRBJ2-5, with D possibly being TRBD2 (6 bases). This CDR3 region has 17 residues. Germline CDR1 and CDR2: KGHSH and LQKENI. The V end lost 3 bases, the J end lost 5 bases, and 22 bases lay between the germline ends. Here the CDR3 reads CASSPPGGAPHAETQYF. CDR3 coding DNA: TGTGCCAGCTCACCGCCCGGGGGTGCACCCCACGCCGAGACCCAGTACTTC.

The chain has TRBV13 and TRBJ2-2; tentatively, D is TRBD1 (5 bases). In germline, CDR1 is PRHDT, CDR2 FYEKMQ (reference sequence). CDR3 length equals 17 residues. V was clipped by 5 bases and J by 0 bases, with 16 bases between them. The CDR3 nucleotides are TGTGCCAGCAGCCCAAGGGGCCGGCTAGCGAACACCGGGGAGCTGTTTTTT. Translating gives CASSPRGRLANTGELFF.

This clone was seen only once. The chain recombines TRBV2 with TRBJ1-1; possibly TRBD1 for D (5 bases). With 5 bases removed from V and 0 bases from J, the gap between germline ends came to 7 bases. CDR3 length equals 13 residues. Germline CDR1 and CDR2: SNHLY and FYNNEI. CDR3 coding DNA: TGTGCCAGCAGTCAGGGTATGAACACTGAAGCTTTCTTT. Encoded protein: CASSQGMNTEAFF.

The V and J genes are TRBV27 and TRBJ2-7; D is perhaps TRBD2 (5 bases). The V end was cut by 7 bases, the J end by 3 bases, with 19 bases between. The CDR3 is 15 residues long. CDR1 is MNHEY and CDR2 is SMNVEV in the germline V gene (reference sequence). CDR3 sequence: CASIQSGEGIYEQYF. The CDR3 nucleotides are TGTGCCAGCATTCAAAGCGGAGAGGGTATCTACGAGCAGTACTTC.

CDR3 region: CASSVSYEQYF. The CDR3 DNA is TGTGCCAGCTCCGTGTCGTACGAGCAGTACTTC. The V and J genes are TRBV28 and TRBJ2-7; D unclear. The CDR3 runs 11 residues. Trimming took 8 bases from V and 4 from J, leaving 9 bases between them. Per germline, CDR1 MDHEN and CDR2 SYDVKM.